A single sample is the source of the 5 T cell receptor beta chains below, sequenced in a study of Graves' ophthalmopathy and Graves' hyperthyroidism. RNA transcripts were the source from which TCR beta CDR3 regions were amplified. After a first-round RT-PCR with HTBI primers, a second-round multiplex PCR was run. TCRdb re-called the multiplex PCR reads with MiXCR, one entry per CDR3 protein. The table records about 740,000 distinct CDR3 sequences, roughly 40% of them present only once. Sequenced material: peripheral blood. These receptors originate from an adult man with Graves' ophthalmopathy.

The chain recombines TRBV2 with TRBJ2-2; D remains unclear. This CDR3 is 13 amino acids long. V was pared by 6 bases and J by 7 bases, with 12 bases between. Per the germline V gene, CDR1 is SNHLY and CDR2 is FYNNEI. Here the CDR3 reads CASRVQPGGELFF. The CDR3 nucleotides are TGTGCCAGCAGGGTTCAGCCCGGCGGGGAGCTGTTTTTT.

The V and J genes are TRBV15 and TRBJ1-5; TRBD1 aligns across 7 bases. Per germline, CDR1 LNHNV and CDR2 YYDKDF (reference sequence). The CDR3 loop spans 13 amino acids. The ends lost 2 bases at V and 11 bases at J; junction bases unmatched: 6. CDR3 sequence: CATSRQGGETQHF. CDR3 DNA: TGTGCCACCAGCAGACAGGGGGGAGAGACCCAGCATTTT.

This clonotype was counted ten times or more. J is TRBJ2-7 and V is TRBV29-1; D is perhaps TRBD1 (6 bases). The CDR3 is 11 residues long. V lost 8 bases to trimming and J lost 5 bases, with 13 bases between them. The germline gives CDR1 SQVTM, CDR2 ANQGSEA. CDR3 coding DNA: TGCAGCTTCGGGACAAGCCACGAGCAGTACTTC. Translating gives CSFGTSHEQYF.

The chain links TRBV19 to TRBJ2-6, with 13 bases aligning to TRBD2. Germline V gene lookup returns CDR1 LNHDA and CDR2 SQIVND (reference sequence). With 10 bases clipped from V and 2 bases from J, the junction kept 8 bases outside the gene matches. CDR3 length: 17 residues. Written as DNA, the CDR3 is TGTGCCACCAGAGGACTAGCGGGAGAGGCTGGGGCCAACGTCCTGACTTTC. It is translated as CATRGLAGEAGANVLTF. Supplemented by reference TRBV19 and TRBJ2-6, the full variable domain reads DGGITQSPKYLFRKEGQNVTLSCEQNLNHDAMYWYRQDPGQGLRLIYYSQIVNDFQKGDIAEGYSVSREKKESFPLTVTSAQKNPTAFYLCATRGLAGEAGANVLTFGAGSRLTVL.

To note about this clonotype: A junction end diverges from the germline sequence, so it may reflect a read error. The V and J genes are TRBV10-3 and TRBJ1-1, with D perhaps TRBD1 (5 bases). This CDR3 has 18 residues. The germline V gene has CDR1 ENHRY and CDR2 SYGVKD. CDR3 amino acids: CASSYPGGPPGVNTEAFF. The DNA for the CDR3 is TGTGCCAGCAGTTACCCGGGCGGGCCTCCGGGGGTGAACACTGAAGCTTTCTTT.